This T cell receptor (beta chain) was identified during a study of T-cell reconstitution after alpha-beta-depleted transplantation in children. Findings and caveats of the study: Once a year had passed after transplant, T-cell counts and diversity came mostly from newly produced T cells.

Between the trimmed V and J ends, which lost 5 bases and 3 bases, there was a span of 5 bases. Germline lookup yields CDR1 WNHNN and CDR2 SYGVQD (reference sequence). The CDR3 has 11 amino acids. This clonotype was detected ten times or more. The target antigen is unknown. Using unique molecular identifiers, the investigators prepared the TCRbeta library. TCRdb independently ran MiXCR on the PCR reads; one entry per CDR3 protein. The table lists about 200,000 distinct CDR3 sequences, roughly 6.6% of them singletons, with 4.5% to 6.5% in the top ten. This TCR was sampled from a boy aged 2-9 years with acute lymphoblastic leukemia, due to receive a stem cell transplant. The V call is TRBV10-1, the J call TRBJ2-7; no clear D. The starting material was PBMCs, obtained before TCRalphabeta/CD19-depleted stem cell transplant. The CDR3 loop reads CASSPHYEQYF. DNA for the CDR3: TGCGCCAGCAGTCCTCACTACGAGCAGTACTTC.